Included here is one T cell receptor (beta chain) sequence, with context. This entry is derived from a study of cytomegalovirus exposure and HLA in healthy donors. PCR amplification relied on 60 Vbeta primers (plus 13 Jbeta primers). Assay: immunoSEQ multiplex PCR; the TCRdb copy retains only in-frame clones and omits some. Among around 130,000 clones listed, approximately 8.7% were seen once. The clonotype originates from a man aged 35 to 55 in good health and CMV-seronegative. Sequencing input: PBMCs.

CDR3 residues: CASSPPEGARKNIQYF. Here the CDR3 DNA reads TGTGCCAGCAGCCCCCCCGAGGGCGCGAGAAAGAACATTCAGTACTTC. The rearrangement uses TRBV7-8 and TRBJ2-4; D possibly corresponds to TRBD2 (5 bases). Trimming cost V 5 bases and J 7 bases, with 21 bases left between them. This CDR3 is 16 amino acids long. The germline V gene has CDR1 SGHVS and CDR2 FQNEAQ.